The clone carrying this TCR beta chain was found many times. Antigen specificity is unknown. The entry originates in a study of T cell clonality in common variable immunodeficiency. Points from the study as a whole: Common variable immunodeficiency TCR beta sequences reportedly had fewer deletions and N-nucleotide insertions. TCRbeta clonality was increased in CVID versus healthy controls. The cause of increased CVID clonality remains unclear without subpopulation sequencing.

Control and CVID samples contributed equal amounts of genomic DNA. TCRdb's copy holds only in-frame clones and misses some; the assay was immunoSEQ multiplex PCR. Listed for the sample are around 34,000 clones, none seen a single time. This clonotype was obtained from a person aged 18 to 70 in good health. Input material: peripheral blood mononuclear cells.

CDR3 sequence reads: CASSGYRGPNQPQHF. The CDR3 bases that were read are TGTGCCAGCAGCGGCTACAGGGGGCCAAATCAGCCC. V is TRBV7-8 and J is TRBJ1-5, with 9 bases lining up with TRBD1. The read terminates 3 residues before the CDR3 end, so the remaining end is supplied by the germline J gene. CDR1 SGHVS and CDR2 FQNEAQ come from the germline V gene. This CDR3 has 15 amino acids. V shed 5 bases, J shed 4 bases, and the junction held 6 bases outside the gene matches.